The rows below give T cell receptor beta chains drawn from one sample of a study of identical twins. TCRdb redid the calling of the 5' RACE reads with MiXCR, one entry per CDR3 protein. The data hold about 720,000 distinct CDR3 sequences, with 8.6% observed a single time. The same specimen was also included in a second study, on yellow fever vaccine responses in identical twins.

The material sequenced was PBMCs. The origin of the receptors is a woman between 18 and 29 years old in good health. CDR3s include the opening cysteine and the closing phenylalanine or tryptophan. The D gene is left open where the match is weak. A clone size is listed for some rows: how often the clone was seen (once, few, many), or a class if it is expanded.

d_gene,v_gene,j_gene,abundance,CDR3nt,CDR3aa
TRBD1,TRBV28,TRBJ2-7,.,TGTGCCAGCAGTGCCCAAGGGACAGTTCCTTACGAGCAGTACTTC,CASSAQGTVPYEQYF
.,TRBV7-9,TRBJ2-2,many,TGTGCCAGCAGCCCGCCCGAATTAATAGTGAACACCGGGGAGCTGTTTTTT,CASSPPELIVNTGELFF
.,TRBV29-1,TRBJ2-7,many,TGCAGCGTTGCACAAGCCTACGAGCAGTACTTC,CSVAQAYEQYF
.,TRBV6-2/TRBV6-3,TRBJ2-5,few,TGTGCCAGCAAAAACCCGGGATTTCAAGAGACCCAGTACTTC,CASKNPGFQETQYF
.,TRBV23-1,TRBJ1-5,once,TGCGCCAGCAGTCAATCGGTCAGGGTGAGGGATCAGCCCCAGCATTTT,CASSQSVRVRDQPQHF
.,TRBV15,TRBJ2-5,few,TGTGCCACCAGCAGTGGGGGGTACGCACAAGAGACCCAGTACTTC,CATSSGGYAQETQYF
.,TRBV6-5,TRBJ2-7,few,TGTGCCAGCAGTTACTCGTACGGCAGGTCCTACGAGCAGTACTTC,CASSYSYGRSYEQYF
TRBD1,TRBV5-5,TRBJ2-7,few,TGTGCCAGCAGCTTTGTCCCGGGACAGGGCTACGAGCAGTACTTC,CASSFVPGQGYEQYF
.,TRBV14,TRBJ2-7,few,TGTGCCAGCAGCCAAGATAAACAACCGTTCTACGAGCAGTACTTC,CASSQDKQPFYEQYF
.,TRBV7-9,TRBJ2-7,few,TGTGCCAGCAGGGGGGGACAGTCCTACGAGCAGTACTTC,CASRGGQSYEQYF
.,TRBV15,TRBJ2-2,.,TGTGCCACCAGCCTCGCCAGTGGGGAGCTGTTTTTT,CATSLASGELFF
.,TRBV4-3,TRBJ2-1,many,TGCGCCAGCAGCCAAGAGCGCGACAGACCACATGAGCAGTTCTTC,CASSQERDRPHEQFF
.,TRBV10-3,TRBJ2-1,few,TGTGCCACAGGCGGGTTCCAGGGGCTGTCCTACAATGAGCAGTTCTTC,CATGGFQGLSYNEQFF
TRBD2,TRBV27,TRBJ2-5,.,TGTGCCAGCAGTTCATTAGGCGGGGGGCTCGGAGAGACCCAGTACTTC,CASSSLGGGLGETQYF
TRBD2,TRBV29-1,TRBJ2-1,few,TGCAGCGTGGGGACTAGCGGGAGAGAGGACAATGAGCAGTTCTTC,CSVGTSGREDNEQFF
.,TRBV7-6,TRBJ2-3,few,TGTGCCAGCAGCTTAGCGGACCATAGCACAGATACGCAGTATTTT,CASSLADHSTDTQYF
.,TRBV12-3/TRBV12-4,TRBJ1-5,many,TGTGCCAGCAGTTTGACCCACAATCAGCCCCAGCATTTT,CASSLTHNQPQHF